The 29 T cell receptor beta chains given below trace back to one sample, sequenced in a study of T-cell memory formation after mild COVID-19. TCRdb itself ran the 5' RACE reads through MiXCR, one entry per CDR3 protein. This table has around 260,000 distinct CDR3 sequences, 15% to 20% appearing once. The sequenced sample consisted of PBMCs or a T cell subset sorted from them (not recorded which). The receptors were sampled from a man aged 18 to 30 who had mild COVID-19 (a few samples of this study predate the infection). Cell type and time point are not known.

This sequence joins TRBV6-6 and TRBJ2-1; unclear D gene. Trimming removed 8 bases from V and 9 bases from J, with 5 bases in between. The germline CDR1 and CDR2 sequences are MNHNY and SVGAGI (reference sequence). CDR3 length equals 9 residues. This CDR3 reads CASGAEQFF. The CDR3, as DNA: TGTGCCAGCGGAGCTGAGCAGTTCTTC.

This clonotype was picked up a small number of times. This rearrangement joins TRBV20-1 to TRBJ2-6, with D unclear. V lost 2 bases and J 0 bases, leaving 8 bases between the germline ends. The CDR3 extends over 15 amino acids. The germline V gene encodes CDR1 DFQATT and CDR2 SNEGSKA (reference sequence). The CDR3 protein is CSARKVGSGANVLTF. In DNA, the CDR3 is TGCAGTGCTAGAAAGGTGGGCTCTGGGGCCAACGTCCTGACTTTC.

The chain links TRBV6-6 to TRBJ2-3; 10 bases fit TRBD2. CDR1 MNHNY and CDR2 SVGAGI come from the germline V gene (reference sequence). J lost 3 bases, V lost 7 bases, and 10 bases had no gene match. This CDR3 has 16 amino acids. The CDR3 bases are TGTGCCAGCACTAATGGACTAGCGGTAGTTACAGATACGCAGTATTTT. It is translated as CASTNGLAVVTDTQYF.

This clonotype was seen a few times. The chain uses TRBV6-1 and TRBJ1-5, with 8 nucleotides matching TRBD1. Unmatched junction bases numbered 2, after V lost 3 bases and J lost 4 bases. CDR3 length: 14 residues. CDR1 MNHNS and CDR2 SASEGT come from the germline V gene. The CDR3 loop reads CASSEGTGNQPQHF. CDR3 DNA sequence: TGTGCCAGCAGTGAGGGGACAGGTAATCAGCCCCAGCATTTT.

In this sample, this clonotype turned up a few times. The CDR3 is CASSPGRGAETQYF. The CDR3 bases are TGCGCCAGCAGCCCGGGACGAGGGGCAGAGACCCAGTACTTC. The chain uses TRBV5-1 and TRBJ2-5, with D perhaps TRBD1 or TRBD2 (5 bases each). Between the trimmed V and J ends, which lost 4 bases and 4 bases, there was a span of 14 bases. CDR3 length: 14 residues. CDR1 is SGHRS and CDR2 is YFSETQ in the germline V gene.

This clonotype was picked up a small number of times. This rearrangement joins TRBV20-1 to TRBJ2-1, with 10 bases matching TRBD2. Germline loops: CDR1 DFQATT, CDR2 SNEGSKA (reference sequence). Germline trimming cut 6 bases from V and 9 bases from J; bases unmatched to any gene: 11. This CDR3 has 14 residues. Here the CDR3 reads CSALSQRGGPEQFF. CDR3 nucleotides: TGCAGTGCGCTAAGTCAGCGGGGGGGCCCTGAGCAGTTCTTC.

The chain is built from TRBV19 and TRBJ1-1; D gene ambiguous. The CDR3 runs to 13 residues. CDR1 and CDR2 from the germline V gene are LNHDA and SQIVND (reference sequence). Between the trimmed V and J ends, which lost 7 bases and 1 base, there was a span of 10 bases. The CDR3 region is CASNGMGNTEAFF. CDR3 nucleotides: TGTGCCAGTAATGGGATGGGGAACACTGAAGCTTTCTTT.

The CDR3 spells CASSQGLAEPYEQYF. The CDR3 DNA reads as TGTGCCAGCAGCCAGGGACTAGCAGAACCGTACGAGCAGTACTTC. V and J are TRBV4-2 and TRBJ2-7; 9 bases are a match to TRBD2. The CDR3 consists of 15 residues. Germline lookup yields CDR1 LGHNA and CDR2 YNFKEQ. The trim removed 3 bases at V and 4 bases at J, leaving 7 bases unmatched.

This clonotype was observed a few times. This rearrangement joins TRBV4-1 to TRBJ2-1, with D perhaps being TRBD1 or TRBD2 (5 bases each). V was clipped by 3 bases and J by 9 bases, with 24 bases between them. CDR1 and CDR2 from the germline V gene are MGHRA and YSYEKL. The CDR3 has 17 amino acids. The CDR3 region is CASSHPSRDGARGEQFF. CDR3 coding DNA: TGCGCCAGCAGCCATCCCTCTCGGGACGGGGCCCGGGGTGAGCAGTTCTTC.

The chain has TRBV4-1 and TRBJ1-2; 12 nucleotides line up with TRBD1. CDR3 length: 19 amino acids. Losses at the gene ends were 1 base for V and 5 bases for J; bases not matched to a gene: 14. Per germline, CDR1 MGHRA and CDR2 YSYEKL. The CDR3 region has the DNA TGCGCCAGCAGCCAAGGGGGACCGGGACAGGGGGCGGCTTTTTATGGCTACACCTTC. Protein sequence: CASSQGGPGQGAAFYGYTF.

The V call is TRBV29-1, the J call TRBJ1-2, with D maybe TRBD1 (6 bases). Per germline, CDR1 SQVTM and CDR2 ANQGSEA. This CDR3 region has 12 residues. V was shortened by 6 bases and J by 5 bases, with 13 bases between the two germline ends. The chain's CDR3 is CSVAQGRYGYTF. CDR3 DNA: TGCAGCGTCGCCCAGGGGCGGTATGGCTACACCTTC.

This clonotype has just a few counts. The chain links TRBV20-1 to TRBJ2-2, with no clear D. V lost 0 bases to trimming and J lost 0 bases, with 11 bases between them. This CDR3 region has 16 residues. Germline V gene sequence: CDR1 DFQATT, CDR2 SNEGSKA (reference sequence). The chain's CDR3 is CSARDRAASNTGELFF. CDR3 bases: TGCAGTGCTAGAGATCGGGCAGCCTCGAACACCGGGGAGCTGTTTTTT.

The V call is TRBV7-2, the J call TRBJ2-5; TRBD2 matches 10 bases. Germline V gene data show CDR1 as SGHTA and CDR2 as FQGNSA. The CDR3 has 16 amino acids. After removal of 2 bases from V and 7 bases from J, the junction contained 10 bases not matched to a gene. The CDR3 DNA reads as TGTGCCAGCAGCTTATATCGGACTAGCGGCCCGGGGACCCAGTACTTC. Translated, it gives CASSLYRTSGPGTQYF. The full variable domain, in which reference TRBV7-2 and TRBJ2-5 provide the parts outside the CDR3, is GAGVSQSPSNKVTEKGKDVELRCDPISGHTALYWYRQSLGQGLEFLIYFQGNSAPDKSGLPSDRFSAERTGGSVSTLTIQRTQQEDSAVYLCASSLYRTSGPGTQYFGPGTRLLVL.

This chain joins TRBV6-6 and TRBJ2-3, with unresolved D. Trimming stripped 2 bases from V and 0 bases from J, with 15 bases between. This CDR3 has 17 residues. Germline assignment: CDR1 MNHNY and CDR2 SVGAGI (reference sequence). CDR3 sequence (DNA): TGTGCCAGCAGTTACCCCAGAGAAGGGTCTAGCACAGATACGCAGTATTTT. Its protein product is CASSYPREGSSTDTQYF.

In this sample, this clonotype turned up a few times. The V and J genes are TRBV27 and TRBJ2-1; tentatively, D is TRBD1 (6 bases). Germline lookup yields CDR1 MNHEY and CDR2 SMNVEV (reference sequence). V dropped 3 bases and J dropped 3 bases, with 12 bases sitting between them. The CDR3 is 15 residues long. CDR3 sequence (DNA): TGTGCCAGCAGTTTTCCGGGACAAAACTACAATGAGCAGTTCTTC. It yields the protein CASSFPGQNYNEQFF.

V and J are TRBV6-5 and TRBJ1-1; D call uncertain. This CDR3 region has 13 residues. Trimming stripped 4 bases from V and 1 base from J, with 7 bases between. Germline V gene sequence: CDR1 MNHEY, CDR2 SVGAGI. This CDR3 is CASSWARNTEAFF. The DNA of the CDR3 is TGTGCCAGCAGTTGGGCGCGGAACACTGAAGCTTTCTTT.

The V gene is TRBV5-5, the J gene TRBJ2-7, with D perhaps TRBD1 (5 bases). Germline V gene data show CDR1 as SGHKS and CDR2 as YYEKEE (reference sequence). V was clipped by 6 bases and J by 5 bases, with 15 bases between them. The length of the CDR3 is 13 residues. This CDR3 is CASTWQGQDEQYF. The CDR3 DNA sequence: TGTGCCAGCACTTGGCAGGGTCAGGACGAGCAGTACTTC.

The chain recombines TRBV6-2 or TRBV6-3 with TRBJ1-5; TRBD1 matches 9 bases. The CDR3 is 15 amino acids. Looked up from germline, CDR1 is MNHEY and CDR2 is SVGEGT. V shed 6 bases and J 6 bases; nucleotides not matched to a gene: 9. DNA of the CDR3: TGTGCCAGCAGACCGGGACAGGGAAGGTTTCAGCCCCAGCATTTT. This codes for CASRPGQGRFQPQHF.

The V call is TRBV6-5, the J call TRBJ1-1; possible D gene TRBD1, 6 bases. Looked up from germline, CDR1 is MNHEY and CDR2 is SVGAGI. Trimming stripped 2 bases from V and 1 base from J, with 11 bases between. This CDR3 contains 15 residues. The CDR3 coding sequence is TGTGCCAGCAGTTACACCGGGACATCGAACACTGAAGCTTTCTTT. This codes for CASSYTGTSNTEAFF.

This clonotype appeared many times. The chain recombines TRBV4-3 with TRBJ2-2, with D uncertain. The germline gives CDR1 LGHNA, CDR2 YSLEER. CDR3 length equals 15 residues. The V end lost 0 bases, the J end lost 6 bases, and 11 bases lay between the germline ends. The CDR3 loop reads CASSQESPQAGELFF. CDR3 coding DNA: TGCGCCAGCAGCCAAGAATCTCCGCAGGCCGGGGAGCTGTTTTTT.

This clonotype was seen only a few times. The chain recombines TRBV15 with TRBJ1-5; D uncertain. Trimming left V 0 bases short and J 3 bases short, with 6 bases between. This CDR3 has 14 residues. Germline V gene lookup returns CDR1 LNHNV and CDR2 YYDKDF (reference sequence). The CDR3 region is CATSRDTFNQPQHF. The DNA for the CDR3 is TGTGCCACCAGCAGAGACACTTTCAATCAGCCCCAGCATTTT.

This clonotype was seen only a few times. This chain links TRBV7-6 with TRBJ2-5; no clear D. With 4 bases removed from V and 2 bases from J, the gap between germline ends came to 11 bases. CDR3 length: 14 amino acids. Germline V CDR1 and CDR2: SGHVS, FNYEAQ. Here the CDR3 reads CASSSRTLQETQYF. CDR3 DNA: TGTGCCAGCAGCTCCCGGACGCTGCAAGAGACCCAGTACTTC.

This clonotype has only a few counts. This sequence joins TRBV4-1 and TRBJ2-3; 14 bases are a match to TRBD2. The CDR3 has 18 residues. V lost 4 bases and J lost 3; bases outside the gene matches: 9. The germline gives CDR1 MGHRA, CDR2 YSYEKL. The CDR3 loop reads CASSRIPGLAGVTDTQYF. DNA for the CDR3: TGCGCCAGCAGCCGGATTCCGGGACTAGCGGGGGTAACAGATACGCAGTATTTT.

The CDR3, as DNA: TGTGCCAGCAGCCCAACCGGGCTAGCGGGTTACAATGAGCAGTTCTTC. Its protein product is CASSPTGLAGYNEQFF. V gene TRBV7-9 combines with J gene TRBJ2-1; 8 bases fit TRBD2. J lost 4 bases, V lost 5 bases, and 10 bases had no gene match. Germline assignment: CDR1 SEHNR and CDR2 FQNEAQ (reference sequence). The CDR3 loop spans 16 amino acids.

This clonotype was detected only a few times. The chain carries TRBV6-2 or TRBV6-3 and TRBJ2-7; no definite D call. The ends were cut back, 2 bases at V and 1 base at J, with 9 bases in the middle. The CDR3 covers 14 residues. From germline, CDR1 is MNHEY and CDR2 SVGEGT. The CDR3 loop is CASSYNFRSYEQYF. CDR3 coding DNA: TGTGCCAGCAGTTACAATTTCCGATCCTACGAGCAGTACTTC.

V usage is TRBV2 and J usage is TRBJ1-6, with D perhaps matching TRBD1 (5 bases). The CDR3 consists of 13 residues. V was trimmed by 10 bases and J by 7 bases, leaving 14 bases between them. Germline V lookup: CDR1 SNHLY, CDR2 FYNNEI. The CDR3 DNA follows: TGTGCCACAGCCTCGACAGAAAATTCACCCCTCCACTTT. It specifies CATASTENSPLHF.

This clonotype appeared a few times. This sequence joins TRBV28 and TRBJ1-5; D remains ambiguous. The germline V and J ends were trimmed by 5 bases and 3 bases, with 5 bases remaining between them. The CDR3 spans 12 residues. Per germline, CDR1 MDHEN and CDR2 SYDVKM. The CDR3 DNA reads as TGTGCCAGCAGTCCCAACAATCAGCCCCAGCATTTT. Encoded protein: CASSPNNQPQHF.

The chain employs TRBV12-3 or TRBV12-4 and TRBJ2-1; weak D call: TRBD2 (6 bases). The CDR3 runs 14 residues. V was cut by 3 bases and J by 3 bases, with 9 bases left in between. This chain's CDR3 is CASSFIGGYNEQFF. In DNA form, the CDR3 reads TGTGCCAGCAGTTTTATCGGGGGCTACAATGAGCAGTTCTTC.

This clonotype appeared many times. The CDR3 bases are TGCGCCAGCAGCTGGGACAGCTCCCAAGAGACCCAGTACTTC. Protein sequence: CASSWDSSQETQYF. V and J are TRBV5-1 and TRBJ2-5, with 7 bases lining up with TRBD1. Germline CDR1 SGHRS, CDR2 YFSETQ. The CDR3 totals 14 residues. Trimming removed 3 bases from V and 1 base from J; junction bases left unmatched: 3.